This T cell receptor beta chain came from a study of radiation and T cells in renal cell carcinoma. Assay used: immunoSEQ multiplex PCR; TCRdb lists only in-frame clones, some missing. The data hold roughly 130,000 clones, with 88% observed a single time. For this clone: What it binds is not known.

General study points: From baseline, blood top tumor clonotypes peaked at 2 weeks post-radiation.

The time point denotes: baseline pretreatment blood. Treatment defined: 15 Gy SBRT to primary tumor, nephrectomy 4 weeks later. Sequenced here: blood, sampled from a patient whose treatment included radiotherapy and nephrectomy. This clonotype was obtained from a woman between 45 and 60 years old with renal cell carcinoma.

This CDR3 is CASSLGHGSNQPQHF. Here the CDR3 DNA reads TGTGCCAGCAGCTTAGGTCATGGTAGCAATCAGCCCCAGCATTTT. The chain couples TRBV7-9 to TRBJ1-5; D unclear. V was clipped by 1 base and J by 0 bases, with 7 bases between them. Germline-derived CDR1 and CDR2 are SEHNR and FQNEAQ (reference sequence). The CDR3 covers 15 residues.